The 29 T cell receptor beta chains given below trace back to one sample, sequenced in a study of shared clonotypes between healthy human individuals. Measured with immunoSEQ multiplex PCR; TCRdb has only the in-frame clones, and not every one. The data contain about 1 million clones, 75% to 85% of them seen just once; the ten biggest clones take up approximately 0.52%. Sequencing was performed on memory CD4+ T cells from PBMCs. Subset of the sample: CD45RA-negative fraction. The receptors come from a man aged 18 to 35 in good health. Some clones in this sample may be carry-over from other donors' samples.

This clone appeared once. The chain employs TRBV7-2 and TRBJ2-5; no definite D call. This CDR3 is built from 14 residues. V dropped 6 bases and J dropped 3 bases, with 14 bases sitting between them. Germline CDR1 is SGHTA and CDR2 is FQGNSA. CDR3 bases: TGTGCCAGCAGACCAGGACGAGGCGAAGAGACCCAGTACTTC. It codes for CASRPGRGEETQYF.

The gene calls are TRBV19 and TRBJ1-2; tentative D call: TRBD1 (5 bases). The CDR3 consists of 14 residues. In germline, CDR1 is LNHDA, CDR2 SQIVND (reference sequence). The V and J ends lost 3 bases and 8 bases respectively, with 16 bases between them. The CDR3 loop reads CASSIGGRGSGYTF. As DNA, the CDR3 is TGTGCCAGTAGTATCGGGGGTCGGGGGTCCGGCTACACCTTC.

J is TRBJ2-3 and V is TRBV5-1; D remains unclear. CDR3 length: 13 residues. Trimming left V 4 bases short and J 2 bases short, with 8 bases between. CDR1 is SGHRS, CDR2 YFSETQ, per germline. The CDR3 DNA reads as TGCGCCAGCAGCGAAACCCACACAGATACGCAGTATTTT. This translates into CASSETHTDTQYF.

CDR3 sequence (DNA): TGTGCCAGCAGGGCCAGGGGTTCCAAAAACATTCAGTACTTC. As protein: CASRARGSKNIQYF. The V call is TRBV27, the J call TRBJ2-4; a weak D match, TRBD1 (6 bases). This CDR3 comprises 14 residues. With 6 bases removed from V and 2 bases from J, the gap between germline ends came to 11 bases. CDR1 is MNHEY and CDR2 is SMNVEV in the germline V gene (reference sequence).

This clone was observed a handful of times. The V and J genes are TRBV29-1 and TRBJ1-1; D is uncertain. The germline gives CDR1 SQVTM, CDR2 ANQGSEA. The V end lost 6 bases, the J end lost 0 bases, and 5 bases lay between the germline ends. CDR3 length: 11 residues. CDR3 region: CSVEMNTEAFF. In nucleotides, the CDR3 is TGCAGCGTAGAGATGAACACTGAAGCTTTCTTT.

The V call is TRBV10-3, the J call TRBJ2-4; TRBD2 matches at 8 bases. Germline assignment: CDR1 ENHRY and CDR2 SYGVKD. This CDR3 comprises 15 residues. J was trimmed by 7 bases and V by 2 bases; bases with no gene match: 7. The CDR3 region is CAISEPGGAGNIQYF. The CDR3 DNA is TGTGCCATCAGTGAGCCCGGGGGGGCTGGGAACATTCAGTACTTC.

The CDR3 nucleotides are TGTGCCAGCAGTGACTCGGGACTAGCCTCCTACAATGAGCAGTTCTTC. Protein: CASSDSGLASYNEQFF. This chain links TRBV6-4 with TRBJ2-1; 9 bases match TRBD2. CDR3 size: 16 residues. Germline V gene sequence: CDR1 MRHNA, CDR2 SNTAGT. After removal of 0 bases from V and 0 bases from J, the junction contained 0 bases not matched to a gene.

The table lists this clone with a count of one. This chain connects TRBV29-1 to TRBJ1-6; D is uncertain. Per germline, CDR1 SQVTM and CDR2 ANQGSEA. V was shortened by 4 bases and J by 9 bases, with 13 bases between the two germline ends. The CDR3 contains 13 residues. This chain's CDR3 is CSVVVGEGSPLHF. In DNA, the CDR3 is TGCAGCGTTGTGGTCGGAGAGGGTTCACCCCTCCACTTT.

The J gene is TRBJ1-2, the V gene TRBV27, with D perhaps matching TRBD1 (6 bases). V lost 11 bases, J lost 8 bases, and 24 bases lay in between. The CDR3 loop spans 14 amino acids. Germline lookup yields CDR1 MNHEY and CDR2 SMNVEV (reference sequence). CDR3 region: CASTSGNRVGGYTF. DNA for the CDR3: TGTGCCTCCACTTCTGGGAACAGGGTGGGCGGCTACACCTTC.

The chain has TRBV28 and TRBJ2-7; D is possibly TRBD1 (6 bases). Germline V CDR1 and CDR2: MDHEN, SYDVKM. This CDR3 is 10 amino acids long. The V and J ends lost 7 bases and 5 bases respectively, with 6 bases between them. CDR3: CASNRDEQYF. CDR3 coding DNA: TGTGCCAGCAACAGGGACGAGCAGTACTTC. The whole variable domain, filled in from reference TRBV28 and TRBJ2-7, reads DVKVTQSSRYLVKRTGEKVFLECVQDMDHENMFWYRQDPGLGLRLIYFSYDVKMKEKGDIPEGYSVSREKKERFSLILESASTNQTSMYLCASNRDEQYFGPGTRLTVT.

On this clone: This may stem from a read error, because a much larger clone lies one nucleotide away. CDR3 DNA: TGCGCCAGCTCTAAGCAGGCACTCACAGATGCGCAGTATTTT. Protein product: CASSKQALTDAQYF. The rearrangement uses TRBV10-2 and TRBJ2-3; D gene ambiguous. Germline V gives CDR1 WSHSY, CDR2 SAAADI. The CDR3 covers 14 residues.

The chain has TRBV6-5 and TRBJ1-2, with D possibly being TRBD1 (5 bases). Germline V gene data show CDR1 as MNHEY and CDR2 as SVGAGI. Trimming took off 1 base at V and 0 bases at J, with 9 bases between the two ends. The CDR3 has 15 residues. CDR3 DNA sequence: TGTGCCAGCAGTTACTGGGGCGAATCTAACTATGGCTACACCTTC. This codes for CASSYWGESNYGYTF.

The chain has TRBV6-5 and TRBJ2-7; 7 nucleotides align to TRBD1. The trim removed 6 bases at V and 2 bases at J, leaving 10 bases unmatched. This CDR3 has 15 amino acids. CDR1 and CDR2 from the germline V gene are MNHEY and SVGAGI. The CDR3 DNA follows: TGTGCCAGCAGGATCTCCGGGACAGACGCCTACGAGCAGTACTTC. Translating gives CASRISGTDAYEQYF.

There are a few counts of this clone. This chain joins TRBV2 and TRBJ2-2, with D tentatively TRBD2 (5 bases). Germline CDR1 and CDR2: SNHLY and FYNNEI. This CDR3 region has 13 residues. V was trimmed by 6 bases and J by 5 bases, leaving 10 bases between them. In DNA form, the CDR3 reads TGTGCCAGCAGCGGACTGTTAACCGGGGAGCTGTTTTTT. Its protein is CASSGLLTGELFF.

The gene calls are TRBV9 and TRBJ2-7; 11 bases are shared with TRBD1. The CDR3 extends over 16 amino acids. The trim removed 0 bases at V and 3 bases at J, leaving 5 bases unmatched. CDR1 SGDLS and CDR2 YYNGEE come from the germline V gene. CDR3 in DNA: TGTGCCAGCAGCGTAGGCCCGGGACAGGGGGACTACGAGCAGTACTTC. Its protein is CASSVGPGQGDYEQYF.

The chain recombines TRBV21-1 with TRBJ2-6. TRBV21-1 has pseudogene status. The CDR3 is made up of 18 amino acids. The CDR3 DNA is TGTGCCAGCAGCAAAATTTGCGGTCCAGGAACAGGGGCCAACGTCCTGACTTTC. This codes for CASSKICGPGTGANVLTF.

V and J are TRBV5-4 and TRBJ2-5; D tentatively fits TRBD1 or TRBD2 (5 bases each). Germline CDR1 and CDR2: SGHNT and YYREEE (reference sequence). The V end lost 2 bases, the J end lost 5 bases, and 13 bases lay between the germline ends. The CDR3 runs to 14 residues. The CDR3 is CASSFWGSEETQYF. The CDR3 coding sequence is TGTGCCAGCAGCTTTTGGGGGTCCGAGGAGACCCAGTACTTC.

The chain links TRBV5-5 to TRBJ2-7, with 12 bases lining up with TRBD1. This CDR3 has 15 residues. With 3 bases clipped from V and 4 bases from J, the junction kept 5 bases outside the gene matches. Per germline, CDR1 SGHKS and CDR2 YYEKEE (reference sequence). The CDR3 loop is CASSSGQGARYEQYF. CDR3 in DNA: TGTGCCAGCAGCTCGGGACAGGGGGCGCGGTACGAGCAGTACTTC.

In its sample, this clone was seen a few times. The chain employs TRBV30 and TRBJ1-3; D is possibly TRBD1 (5 bases). The V end lost 1 base, the J end lost 0 bases, and 7 bases lay between the germline ends. The CDR3 consists of 14 residues. CDR1 and CDR2 from the germline V gene are GTSNPN and SVGIG (reference sequence). The CDR3, as DNA: TGTGCCTGGAGTGAGGGGTTCTCTGGAAACACCATATATTTT. It is translated as CAWSEGFSGNTIYF.

This chain uses TRBV14 with TRBJ2-1; 9 bases align to TRBD1. This CDR3 region has 16 residues. CDR1 and CDR2 (germline): SGHDN, FVKESK. V was clipped by 4 bases and J by 1 base; unmatched bases: 5. This chain's CDR3 is CASSLPGQGSYNEQFF. The CDR3 DNA reads TGTGCCAGCAGCCTTCCCGGACAGGGGTCCTACAATGAGCAGTTCTTC.

This chain joins TRBV28 and TRBJ1-3; D is ambiguous. The CDR3 contains 16 residues. Germline-derived CDR1 and CDR2 are MDHEN and SYDVKM. V lost 6 bases to trimming and J lost 0 bases, with 15 bases between them. In nucleotides, the CDR3 is TGTGCCAGCAGCCCCCTGGACTATCGCTCTGGAAACACCATATATTTT. The encoded protein is CASSPLDYRSGNTIYF. The full variable domain, rest sourced from reference TRBV28 and TRBJ1-3, is DVKVTQSSRYLVKRTGEKVFLECVQDMDHENMFWYRQDPGLGLRLIYFSYDVKMKEKGDIPEGYSVSREKKERFSLILESASTNQTSMYLCASSPLDYRSGNTIYFGEGSWLTVV.

The chain uses TRBV28 and TRBJ2-7; D may be TRBD2 (5 bases). V shed 6 bases and J shed 6 bases, with 21 bases lying between them. The CDR3 has 15 residues. Germline V gene sequence: CDR1 MDHEN, CDR2 SYDVKM. DNA for the CDR3: TGTGCCAGCAGCGGAGACCCCAGCGGCCGGCGCGAGCAGTACTTC. This translates into CASSGDPSGRREQYF.

This chain links TRBV6-6 with TRBJ2-2; the D gene is possibly TRBD2 (5 bases). The CDR3 is made up of 14 amino acids. CDR1 and CDR2 from the germline V gene are MNHNY and SVGAGI (reference sequence). V was cut by 6 bases and J by 7 bases, with 15 bases left in between. CDR3 in amino acids: CASSPLSAGGELFF. The DNA of the CDR3 is TGTGCCAGCAGCCCACTCTCGGCGGGCGGGGAGCTGTTTTTT.

The genes are TRBV10-3 and TRBJ2-5; D gene ambiguous. The CDR3 is made up of 13 amino acids. Looked up from germline, CDR1 is ENHRY and CDR2 is SYGVKD. V lost 5 bases, J lost 5 bases, and 12 bases lay in between. The CDR3 reads CAISPSLLETQYF. The CDR3, as DNA: TGTGCCATCAGTCCCAGCCTCCTGGAGACCCAGTACTTC.

This sequence joins TRBV7-2 and TRBJ2-7, with D possibly being TRBD1 or TRBD2 (5 bases each). CDR3 length: 17 residues. V shed 2 bases and J shed 5 bases, with 22 bases lying between them. CDR1 SGHTA and CDR2 FQGNSA come from the germline V gene. CDR3 sequence: CASSLFPVGGLGDEQYF. The CDR3 nucleotides are TGTGCCAGCAGCTTATTCCCTGTGGGCGGCTTGGGGGACGAGCAGTACTTC.

J is TRBJ2-5 and V is TRBV7-9; TRBD1 agrees at 10 bases. The CDR3 totals 14 residues. Germline CDR1 is SEHNR and CDR2 is FQNEAQ (reference sequence). With 3 bases clipped from V and 4 bases from J, the junction kept 2 bases outside the gene matches. The CDR3 sequence is CASSFRDRGETQYF. The CDR3, as DNA: TGTGCCAGCAGCTTCCGGGACAGGGGAGAGACCCAGTACTTC.

This sequence joins TRBV6-1 and TRBJ2-6, with TRBD2 identical over 9 bases. The CDR3 contains 14 residues. CDR1 and CDR2 from the germline V gene are MNHNS and SASEGT. In DNA form, the CDR3 reads TGTGCTAGCGGGAGAAGGTCTGGGGCCAACGTCCTGACTTTC. Protein sequence: CASGRRSGANVLTF.

The V call is TRBV5-1, the J call TRBJ1-3, with D possibly being TRBD1 (5 bases). CDR3 length: 17 residues. Germline CDR1 is SGHRS and CDR2 is YFSETQ. Trimming took off 5 bases at V and 0 bases at J, with 18 bases between the two ends. The CDR3 is CASSRWGSGTSGNTIYF. Here the CDR3 DNA reads TGCGCCAGCAGTCGCTGGGGCAGCGGGACCTCTGGAAACACCATATATTTT. The variable domain in full, completed from reference TRBV5-1 and TRBJ1-3, reads KAGVTQTPRYLIKTRGQQVTLSCSPISGHRSVSWYQQTPGQGLQFLFEYFSETQRNKGNFPGRFSGRQFSNSRSEMNVSTLELGDSALYLCASSRWGSGTSGNTIYFGEGSWLTVV.

Concerning this clone: An end of the junction does not agree with germline; a read error may underlie this. The V call is TRBV6-1, the J call TRBJ2-7; D is uncertain. CDR1 MNHNS and CDR2 SASEGT come from the germline V gene. The CDR3 length is 11 residues. The CDR3 DNA follows: TGTGCCAGCAGTGACGCAAACTCCAGAAACTTC. It specifies CASSDANSRNF.